The rows below give T cell receptor beta chains drawn from one sample of a study of T cell responses to AZD1222 COVID-19 vaccine. Here immunoSEQ multiplex PCR was the method, and the copy in TCRdb shows in-frame clones only, minus some. The sample has under 150,000 clones; approximately 87% are singletons. This specimen consisted of peripheral blood, obtained 28 days after the second AZD1222 dose. These receptors all come from an adult who received the AZD1222 COVID-19 vaccine. CDR3s include the opening cysteine and the closing phenylalanine or tryptophan. D genes are given only for firm matches. Clone size is stated in some rows and not others, as once, few, many or a class when expanded.

size	D	J	V	CDR3	DNA
.	TRBD1	TRBJ1-5	TRBV7-9	CASSRTGVSNQPQHF	TGTGCCAGCAGCCGCACAGGGGTTAGCAATCAGCCCCAGCATTTT
.	.	TRBJ1-2	TRBV7-2	CASSLQDRGYGYTF	TGTGCCAGCAGCTTACAGGACCGAGGCTATGGCTACACCTTC
once	.	TRBJ2-5	TRBV7-2	CASSLGGIQETQYF	TGTGCCAGCAGCTTAGGTGGGATCCAAGAGACCCAGTACTTC
.	.	TRBJ2-7	TRBV29-1	CSVDQGYPWEQYF	TGCAGCGTTGATCAGGGGTATCCATGGGAGCAGTACTTC
.	.	TRBJ1-4	TRBV9	CASSVAARRSGEKLFF	TGTGCCAGCAGCGTAGCGGCTCGTCGGTCTGGGGAAAAACTGTTTTTT
.	.	TRBJ1-2	TRBV24-1	CATSDDGGRYGYTF	TGTGCCACCAGTGATGACGGAGGCCGCTATGGCTACACCTTC
.	.	TRBJ2-1	TRBV28	CASSYNEQFF	TGTGCCAGCTCCTACAATGAGCAGTTCTTC
.	.	TRBJ1-4	TRBV5-5	CASSLGQLNEKLFF	TGTGCCAGCAGCTTGGGGCAGCTTAATGAAAAACTGTTTTTT
.	.	TRBJ1-1	TRBV6-5	CASSSHARNTEAFF	TGTGCCAGCAGTTCCCACGCAAGGAACACTGAAGCTTTCTTT
.	.	TRBJ1-5	TRBV7-2	CASSLSITGQPQHF	TGTGCCAGCAGCTTATCAATTACGGGTCAGCCCCAGCATTTT
.	TRBD1	TRBJ1-2	TRBV9	CASSIADRVYYGYTF	TGTGCCAGCAGTATCGCGGACAGGGTTTACTATGGCTACACCTTC
.	.	TRBJ2-1	TRBV27	CASTDALVGVNEQFF	TGTGCCAGCACCGATGCCTTGGTCGGGGTCAATGAGCAGTTCTTC
.	.	TRBJ2-1	TRBV11-2	CASSSLRWRGNNEQFF	TGTGCCAGCAGCTCCCTCCGGTGGCGGGGAAACAATGAGCAGTTCTTC
.	.	TRBJ1-6	TRBV7-9	CASSPLGARSPLHF	TGTGCCAGCAGCCCCTTGGGGGCAAGGTCACCCCTCCACTTT
.	.	TRBJ2-7	TRBV6-5	CASSRGLSYEQYF	TGTGCCAGCAGCCGGGGCCTCTCCTACGAGCAGTACTTC
.	.	TRBJ2-2	TRBV11-2	CASSLNEKGELFF	TGTGCCAGCAGCCTAAATGAGAAGGGGGAGCTGTTTTTT
.	.	TRBJ1-5	TRBV6-5	CASEPIQGYQPQHF	TGTGCCAGCGAACCCATACAGGGTTATCAGCCCCAGCATTTT